The entry below describes one T cell receptor (beta chain). Its target is not known. The data derive from a study of metastatic and nonmetastatic thyroid tumors. Study at large: A comparison of repertoires was made across blood and tumor or nodule tissue from malignant and benign thyroid patients.

Original processing methods: Construction of a distant-metastasis classifier for papillary thyroid cancer relied on CDR3 differences across clinicopathological groups. TCRdb redid the clone calls on the PCR reads using MiXCR. The V and J calls, along with clone size, are taken from TCRdb and not from the paper's own processing. Of about 22,000 clones detected, 15% to 20% appear once; the ten largest clones hold 2.7%. Whole-study results and caveats: Compared with benign nodules, malignant thyroid tumors were reported to have significantly higher TCR beta diversity in both blood and tumor.

None of the patients had undergone any treatment ahead of thyroid surgery. Sequenced sample: adjacent normal tissue. The clonotype comes from a male donor with papillary thyroid cancer or a benign thyroid nodule (not recorded which). Some clones in this sample may be carry-over from other donors' samples.

CDR3: CASSRGGSTTSYEQYV. The DNA for the CDR3 is TGTGCCAGCAGCCGAGGAGGTAGCACGACCTCATACGAGCAGTACGTC. The chain combines TRBV28 with TRBJ2-7, with D possibly TRBD2 on 5 matching bases. The CDR3 length is 16 residues. V was trimmed by 6 bases and J by 4 bases, leaving 22 bases between them. From germline, CDR1 is MDHEN and CDR2 SYDVKM.